This TCR beta chain was found in a study of cytomegalovirus exposure and HLA in healthy donors. Study overall: In a previous analysis, nearly 120 million unique TCR beta sequences were found from some 180 million T cells.

At collection, donors were nominally healthy, but unrecorded immune exposures were probable. V lost 2 bases to trimming and J lost 2 bases; unmatched junction nucleotides: 3. CDR1 is LGHNA, CDR2 YSLEER, per germline. This CDR3 has 16 residues. Study conclusions and caveats: Cytomegalovirus-associated TCR beta chains were listed, numbering 150 to 200.

13 Jbeta primers and 60 Vbeta primers were used for the PCR. Data came from immunoSEQ multiplex PCR; TCRdb stores just in-frame clones and leaves some out. The sample lists approximately 190,000 clones; 80% to 85% were seen once. For this clone: Its antigen is currently unknown.

This sequence was found in a boy between 10 and 17 years old in good health and CMV-seronegative. This sequence joins TRBV4-3 and TRBJ1-6; 7 bases agree with TRBD1. The sequenced sample was PBMCs. Here the CDR3 reads CASSQRGTAYNSPLHF. CDR3 DNA: TGCGCCAGCAGCCAAAGAGGGACAGCCTATAATTCACCCCTCCACTTT.